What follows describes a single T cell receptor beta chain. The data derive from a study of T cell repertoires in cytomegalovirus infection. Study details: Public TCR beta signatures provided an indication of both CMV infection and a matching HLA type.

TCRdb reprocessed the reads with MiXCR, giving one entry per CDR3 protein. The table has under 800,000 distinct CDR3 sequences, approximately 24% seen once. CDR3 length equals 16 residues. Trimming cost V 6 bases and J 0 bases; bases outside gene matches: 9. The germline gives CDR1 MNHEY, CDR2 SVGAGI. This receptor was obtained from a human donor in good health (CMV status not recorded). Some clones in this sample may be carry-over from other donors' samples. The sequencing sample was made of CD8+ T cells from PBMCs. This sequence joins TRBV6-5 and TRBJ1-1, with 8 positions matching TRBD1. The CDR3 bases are TGTGCCAGCAGCTCCGACAGGGGAGCAATGAACACTGAAGCTTTCTTT. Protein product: CASSSDRGAMNTEAFF.